This record concerns one TCR beta chain sequence. Its specificity is unknown. This may stem from a read error, because a much larger clone lies one nucleotide away. These data are taken from a study of breast tumors, draining lymph nodes, adjacent tissues. Samples came from axillary lymph nodes draining the breast cancer. Whole-study results and caveats: Tumor repertoires ranked between lymph nodes and nontumor tissue in diversity, with V and J gene preferences. Tumor and nontumor repertoires were significantly more similar in luminal-like than in basal-like breast cancer. Tumor T cell lymph node origin was a supported hypothesis, not proven. Findings are consistent with lymph node origin and intratumoral expansion of most tumor T cells.

This CDR3 is 15 amino acids long. The V segment lost 6 bases and the J segment 2 bases; nucleotides outside the gene matches: 5. Germline V gives CDR1 MNHNS, CDR2 SASEGT. TCRdb analysed the multiplex PCR reads with MiXCR anew, one entry per CDR3 protein. The sample records under 150,000 distinct CDR3 sequences, around 20% being singletons. Sequencing was carried out using axillary lymph node tissue. This rearrangement joins TRBV6-1 to TRBJ2-7; TRBD2 matches at 12 bases. This receptor was taken from a female donor with breast cancer. Some clones in this sample may be carry-over from other donors' samples. CDR3 DNA: TGTGCCAGCAGCAAGACTAGCGGGGGTGCCTACGAGCAGTACTTC. This gives the protein CASSKTSGGAYEQYF.